This T cell receptor (beta chain) was profiled in a study of shared clonotypes between healthy human individuals. CDR3 length: 17 amino acids. The V and J ends lost 1 base and 0 bases respectively, with 12 bases between them. The germline CDR1 and CDR2 sequences are SGHTA and FQGNSA. Assay: immunoSEQ multiplex PCR; the TCRdb copy retains only in-frame clones and omits some. The data hold 2 million or so clones, with less than 95% observed a single time. CD45RO-negative cells were positively selected for CCR7, leaving out terminally differentiated effector memory CD45RA+ cells. All of the donors resided in Nashville, Tennessee, and each was a Caucasian adult.

The receptor was isolated from a man between 18 and 29 years old in good health. Specimen: naive CD8+ T cells sorted from blood. The V call is TRBV7-2, the J call TRBJ1-4; D remains unclear. The DNA of the CDR3 is TGTGCCAGCAGCTTAGAGGGTAGGGTGGCAACTAATGAAAAACTGTTTTTT. It translates to CASSLEGRVATNEKLFF.